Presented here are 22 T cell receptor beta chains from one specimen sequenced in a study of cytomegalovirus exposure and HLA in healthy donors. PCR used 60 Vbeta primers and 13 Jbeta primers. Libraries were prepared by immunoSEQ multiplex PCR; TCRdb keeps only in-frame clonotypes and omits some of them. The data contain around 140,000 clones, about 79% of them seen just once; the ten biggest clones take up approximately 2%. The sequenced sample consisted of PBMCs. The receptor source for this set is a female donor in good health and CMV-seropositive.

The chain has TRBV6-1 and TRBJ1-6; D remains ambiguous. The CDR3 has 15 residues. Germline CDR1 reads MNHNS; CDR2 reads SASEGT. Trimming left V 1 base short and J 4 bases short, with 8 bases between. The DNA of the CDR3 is TGTGCCAGCAGTGAAGGGGCGGGTTATAATTCACCCCTCCACTTT. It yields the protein CASSEGAGYNSPLHF.

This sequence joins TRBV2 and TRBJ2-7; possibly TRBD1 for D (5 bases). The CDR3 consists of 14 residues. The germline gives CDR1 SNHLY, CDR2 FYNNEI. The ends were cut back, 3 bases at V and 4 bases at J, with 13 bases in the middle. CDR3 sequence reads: CASSDMGQGYEQYF. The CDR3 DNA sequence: TGTGCCAGCAGTGACATGGGGCAGGGTTACGAGCAGTACTTC.

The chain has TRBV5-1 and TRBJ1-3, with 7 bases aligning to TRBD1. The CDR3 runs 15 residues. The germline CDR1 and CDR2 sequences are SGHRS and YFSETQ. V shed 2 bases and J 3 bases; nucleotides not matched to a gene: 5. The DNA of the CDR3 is TGCGCCAGCAGCTTTACAGGGGACAGTGGAAACACCATATATTTT. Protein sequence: CASSFTGDSGNTIYF.

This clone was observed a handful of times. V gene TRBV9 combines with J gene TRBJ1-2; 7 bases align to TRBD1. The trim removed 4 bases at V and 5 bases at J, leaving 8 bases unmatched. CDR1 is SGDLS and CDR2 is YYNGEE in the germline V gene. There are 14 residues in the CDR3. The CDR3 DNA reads TGTGCCAGCAGCCCCGGACAGGCAGTATATGGCTACACCTTC. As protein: CASSPGQAVYGYTF.

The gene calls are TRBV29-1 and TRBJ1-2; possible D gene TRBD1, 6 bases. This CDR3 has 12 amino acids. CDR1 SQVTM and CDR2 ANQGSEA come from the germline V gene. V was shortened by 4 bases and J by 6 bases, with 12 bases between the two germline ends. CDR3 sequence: CSVVRGMDGYTF. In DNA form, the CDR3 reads TGCAGCGTTGTTAGGGGGATGGATGGCTACACCTTC.

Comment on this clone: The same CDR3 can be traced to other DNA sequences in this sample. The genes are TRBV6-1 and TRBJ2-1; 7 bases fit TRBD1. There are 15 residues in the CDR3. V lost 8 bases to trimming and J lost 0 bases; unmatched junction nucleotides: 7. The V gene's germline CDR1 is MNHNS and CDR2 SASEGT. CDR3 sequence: CASVLRQGSYNEQFF. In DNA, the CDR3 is TGTGCCAGCGTCCTACGACAGGGCTCCTACAATGAGCAGTTCTTC.

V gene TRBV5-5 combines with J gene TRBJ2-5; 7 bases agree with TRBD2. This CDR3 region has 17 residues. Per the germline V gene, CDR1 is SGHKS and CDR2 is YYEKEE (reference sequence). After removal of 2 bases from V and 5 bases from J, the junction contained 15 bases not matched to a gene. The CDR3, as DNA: TGTGCCAGCAGCTTTCCCCTCCGGGGGACCGGGAGGGAGACCCAGTACTTC. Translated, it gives CASSFPLRGTGRETQYF.

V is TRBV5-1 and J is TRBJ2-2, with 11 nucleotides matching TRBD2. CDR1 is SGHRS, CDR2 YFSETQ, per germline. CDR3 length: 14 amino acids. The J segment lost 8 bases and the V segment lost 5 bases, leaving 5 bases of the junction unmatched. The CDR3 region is CASSFTSGSGELFF. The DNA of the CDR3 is TGCGCCAGCAGTTTTACTAGCGGGAGTGGGGAGCTGTTTTTT.

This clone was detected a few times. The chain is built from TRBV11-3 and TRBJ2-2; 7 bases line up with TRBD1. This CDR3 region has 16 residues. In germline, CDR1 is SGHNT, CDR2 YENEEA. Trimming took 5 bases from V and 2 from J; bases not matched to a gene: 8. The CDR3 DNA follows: TGTGCCAGCAGCCGTACCGGGACAGCAAACACCGGGGAGCTGTTTTTT. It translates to CASSRTGTANTGELFF.

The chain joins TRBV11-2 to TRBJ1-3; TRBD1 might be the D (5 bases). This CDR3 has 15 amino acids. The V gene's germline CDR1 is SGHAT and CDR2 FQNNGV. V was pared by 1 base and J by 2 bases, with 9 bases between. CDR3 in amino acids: CASSLVRGTGNTIYF. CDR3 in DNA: TGTGCCAGCAGCTTAGTACGGGGGACTGGAAACACCATATATTTT. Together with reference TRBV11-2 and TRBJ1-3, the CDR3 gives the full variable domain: EAGVAQSPRYKIIEKRQSVAFWCNPISGHATLYWYQQILGQGPKLLIQFQNNGVVDDSQLPKDRFSAERLKGVDSTLKIQPAKLEDSAVYLCASSLVRGTGNTIYFGEGSWLTVV.

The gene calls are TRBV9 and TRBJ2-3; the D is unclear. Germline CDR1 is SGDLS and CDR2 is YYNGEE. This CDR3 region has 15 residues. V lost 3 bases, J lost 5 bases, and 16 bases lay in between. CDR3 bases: TGTGCCAGCAGCGGGCACGACGGTCGAGGAGATACGCAGTATTTT. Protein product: CASSGHDGRGDTQYF.

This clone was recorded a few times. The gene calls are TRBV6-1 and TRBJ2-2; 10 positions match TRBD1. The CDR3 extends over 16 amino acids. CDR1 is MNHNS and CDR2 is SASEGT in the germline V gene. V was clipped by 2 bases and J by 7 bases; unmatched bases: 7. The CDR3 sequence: CASSELTGGSYGELFF. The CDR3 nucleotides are TGTGCCAGCAGTGAATTGACAGGGGGCTCGTACGGGGAGCTGTTTTTT.

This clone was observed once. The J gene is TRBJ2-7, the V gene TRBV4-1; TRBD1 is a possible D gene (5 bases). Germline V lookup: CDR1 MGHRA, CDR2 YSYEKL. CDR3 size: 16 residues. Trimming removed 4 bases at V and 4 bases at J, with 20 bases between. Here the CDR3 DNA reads TGCGCCAGCAGCCCTCAAGGCGGTCAGGGCTGGTACGAGCAGTACTTC. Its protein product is CASSPQGGQGWYEQYF.

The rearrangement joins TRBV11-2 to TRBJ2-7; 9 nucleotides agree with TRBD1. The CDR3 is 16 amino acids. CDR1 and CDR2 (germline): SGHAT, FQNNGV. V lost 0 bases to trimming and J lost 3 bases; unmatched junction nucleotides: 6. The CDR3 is CASSLERSTGGYEQYF. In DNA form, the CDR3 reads TGTGCCAGCAGCTTAGAACGGTCGACAGGGGGCTACGAGCAGTACTTC.

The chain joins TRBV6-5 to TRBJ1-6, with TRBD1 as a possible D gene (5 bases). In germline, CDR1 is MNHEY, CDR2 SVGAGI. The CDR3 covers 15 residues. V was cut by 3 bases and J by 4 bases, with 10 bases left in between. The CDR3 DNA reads TGTGCCAGCAGTTATCGGACACCATATAATTCACCCCTCCACTTT. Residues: CASSYRTPYNSPLHF.

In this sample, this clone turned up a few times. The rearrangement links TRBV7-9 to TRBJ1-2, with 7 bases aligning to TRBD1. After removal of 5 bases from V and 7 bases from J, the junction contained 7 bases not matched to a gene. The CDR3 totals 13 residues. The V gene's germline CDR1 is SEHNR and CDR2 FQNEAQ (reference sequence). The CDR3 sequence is CASSPQGDGGYTF. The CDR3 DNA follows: TGTGCCAGCAGCCCCCAGGGGGACGGTGGCTACACCTTC.

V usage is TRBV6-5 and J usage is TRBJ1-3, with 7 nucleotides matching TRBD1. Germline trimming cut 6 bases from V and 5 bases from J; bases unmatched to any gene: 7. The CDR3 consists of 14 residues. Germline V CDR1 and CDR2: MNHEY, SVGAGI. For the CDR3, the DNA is TGTGCCAGCAGAGGCACAGGGGTTAGAAACACCATATATTTT. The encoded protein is CASRGTGVRNTIYF.

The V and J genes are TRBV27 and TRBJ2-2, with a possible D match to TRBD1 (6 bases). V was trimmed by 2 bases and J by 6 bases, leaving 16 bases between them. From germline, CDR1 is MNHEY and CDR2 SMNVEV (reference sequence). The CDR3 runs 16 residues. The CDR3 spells CASSLNRYRDPGELFF. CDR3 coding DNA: TGTGCCAGCAGTTTAAATCGCTACAGGGATCCCGGGGAGCTGTTTTTT.

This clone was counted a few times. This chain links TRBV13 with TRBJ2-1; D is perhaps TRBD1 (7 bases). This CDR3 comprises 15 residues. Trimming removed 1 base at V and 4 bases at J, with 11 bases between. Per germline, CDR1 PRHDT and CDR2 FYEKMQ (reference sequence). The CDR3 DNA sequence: TGTGCCAGCAGCTTAGTCAGGGGGACTTACAATGAGCAGTTCTTC. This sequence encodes CASSLVRGTYNEQFF.

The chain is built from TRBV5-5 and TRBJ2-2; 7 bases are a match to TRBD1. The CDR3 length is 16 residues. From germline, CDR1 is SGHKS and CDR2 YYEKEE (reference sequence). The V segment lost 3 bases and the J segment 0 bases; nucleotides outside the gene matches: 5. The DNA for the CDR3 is TGTGCCAGCAGCTATTCAGGGGGTGCGAACACCGGGGAGCTGTTTTTT. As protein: CASSYSGGANTGELFF.

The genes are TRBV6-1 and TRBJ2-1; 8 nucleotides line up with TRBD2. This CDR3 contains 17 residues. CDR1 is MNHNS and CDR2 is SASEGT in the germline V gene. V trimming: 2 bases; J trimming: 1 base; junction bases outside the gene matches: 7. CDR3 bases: TGTGCCAGCAGTGAATGGGGACTAGGGGTTTCCTACAATGAGCAGTTCTTC. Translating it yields CASSEWGLGVSYNEQFF.

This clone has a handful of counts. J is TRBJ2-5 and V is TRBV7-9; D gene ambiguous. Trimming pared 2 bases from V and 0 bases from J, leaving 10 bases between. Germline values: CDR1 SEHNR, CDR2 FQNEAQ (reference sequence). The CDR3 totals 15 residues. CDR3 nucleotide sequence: TGTGCCAGCAGCTTATCGACATGGAACCAAGAGACCCAGTACTTC. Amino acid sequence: CASSLSTWNQETQYF.